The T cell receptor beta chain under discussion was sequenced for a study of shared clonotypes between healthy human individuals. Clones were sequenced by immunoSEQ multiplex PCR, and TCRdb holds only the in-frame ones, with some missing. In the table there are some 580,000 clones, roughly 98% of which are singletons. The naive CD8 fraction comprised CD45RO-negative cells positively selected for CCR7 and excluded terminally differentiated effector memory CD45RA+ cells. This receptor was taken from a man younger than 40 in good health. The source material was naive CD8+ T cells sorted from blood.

The CDR3 region is CASSVGGDRTEAFF. CDR3 coding DNA: TGTGCCAGCAGCGTGGGGGGCGATCGCACTGAAGCTTTCTTT. The chain uses TRBV9 and TRBJ1-1; D may be TRBD1 (6 bases). Germline V CDR1 and CDR2: SGDLS, YYNGEE. The CDR3 is 14 amino acids. V was shortened by 2 bases and J by 4 bases, with 12 bases between the two germline ends.